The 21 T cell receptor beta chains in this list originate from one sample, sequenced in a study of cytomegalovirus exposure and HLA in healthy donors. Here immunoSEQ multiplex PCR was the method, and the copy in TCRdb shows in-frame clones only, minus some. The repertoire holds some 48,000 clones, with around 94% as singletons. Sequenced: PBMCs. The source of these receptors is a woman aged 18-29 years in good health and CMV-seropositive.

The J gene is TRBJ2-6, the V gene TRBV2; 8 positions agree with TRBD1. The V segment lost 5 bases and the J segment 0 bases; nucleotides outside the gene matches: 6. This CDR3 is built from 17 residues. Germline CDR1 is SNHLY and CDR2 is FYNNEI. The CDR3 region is CASSSDRGFSGANVLTF. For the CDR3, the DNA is TGTGCCAGCAGTTCCGACAGGGGTTTCTCTGGGGCCAACGTCCTGACTTTC. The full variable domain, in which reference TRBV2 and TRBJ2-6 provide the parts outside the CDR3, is EPEVTQTPSHQVTQMGQEVILRCVPISNHLYFYWYRQILGQKVEFLVSFYNNEISEKSEIFDDQFSVERPDGSNFTLKIRSTKLEDSAMYFCASSSDRGFSGANVLTFGAGSRLTVL.

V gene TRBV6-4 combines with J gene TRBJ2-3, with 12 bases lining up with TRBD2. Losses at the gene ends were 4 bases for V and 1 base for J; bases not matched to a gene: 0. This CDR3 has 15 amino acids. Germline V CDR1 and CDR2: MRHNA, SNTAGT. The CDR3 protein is CASSGLAGGTDTQYF. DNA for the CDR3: TGTGCCAGCAGTGGACTAGCGGGAGGCACAGATACGCAGTATTTT.

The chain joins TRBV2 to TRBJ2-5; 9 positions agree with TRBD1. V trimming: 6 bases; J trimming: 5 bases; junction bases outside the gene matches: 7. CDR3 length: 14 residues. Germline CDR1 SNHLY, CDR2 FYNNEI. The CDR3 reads CASSKDGQGETQYF. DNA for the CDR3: TGTGCCAGCAGCAAAGATGGACAGGGGGAGACCCAGTACTTC.

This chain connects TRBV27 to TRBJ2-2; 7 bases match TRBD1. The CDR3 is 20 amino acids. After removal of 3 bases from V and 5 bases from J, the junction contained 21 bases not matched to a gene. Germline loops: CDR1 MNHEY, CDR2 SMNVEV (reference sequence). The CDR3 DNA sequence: TGTGCCAGCAGTTTCTACCCATCAATCACAGGGGAACCAACAACCGGGGAGCTGTTTTTT. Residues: CASSFYPSITGEPTTGELFF.

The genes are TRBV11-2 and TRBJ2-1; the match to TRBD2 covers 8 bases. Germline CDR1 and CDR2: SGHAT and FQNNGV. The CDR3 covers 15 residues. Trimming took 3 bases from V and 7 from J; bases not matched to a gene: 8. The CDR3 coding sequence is TGTGCCAGCAGCTTGGGGGCGGGAGGTATGAATGAGCAGTTCTTC. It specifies CASSLGAGGMNEQFF.

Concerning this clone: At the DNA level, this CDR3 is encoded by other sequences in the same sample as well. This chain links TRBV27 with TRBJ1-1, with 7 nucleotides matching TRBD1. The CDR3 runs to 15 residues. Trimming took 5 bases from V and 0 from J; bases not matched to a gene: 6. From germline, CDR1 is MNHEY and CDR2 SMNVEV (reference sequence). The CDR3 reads CASSPPTGVNTEAFF. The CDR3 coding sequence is TGTGCCAGCAGTCCCCCTACAGGGGTGAACACTGAAGCTTTCTTT.

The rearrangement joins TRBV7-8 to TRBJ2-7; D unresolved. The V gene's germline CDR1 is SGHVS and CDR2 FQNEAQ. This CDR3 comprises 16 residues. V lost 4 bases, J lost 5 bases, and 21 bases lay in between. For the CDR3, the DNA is TGTGCCAGCAGCTCGAGCCCTGATGCGAGACGGGACGAGCAGTACTTC. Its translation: CASSSSPDARRDEQYF.

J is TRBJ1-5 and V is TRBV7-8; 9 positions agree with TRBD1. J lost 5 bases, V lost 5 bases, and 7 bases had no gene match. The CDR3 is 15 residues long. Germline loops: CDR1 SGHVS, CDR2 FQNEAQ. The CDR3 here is CASSQLGQGHQPQHF. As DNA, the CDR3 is TGTGCCAGCAGCCAACTGGGACAGGGACATCAGCCCCAGCATTTT.

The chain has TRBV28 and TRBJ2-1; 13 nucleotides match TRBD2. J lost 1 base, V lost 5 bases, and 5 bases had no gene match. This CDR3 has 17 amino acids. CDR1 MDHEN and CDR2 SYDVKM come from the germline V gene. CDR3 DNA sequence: TGTGCCAGCAGTGGACTAGCGGGAGTCCGTTCCTACAATGAGCAGTTCTTC. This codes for CASSGLAGVRSYNEQFF.

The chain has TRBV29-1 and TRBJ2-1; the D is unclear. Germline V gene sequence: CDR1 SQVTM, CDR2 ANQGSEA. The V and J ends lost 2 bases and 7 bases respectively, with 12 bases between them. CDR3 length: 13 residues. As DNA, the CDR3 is TGCAGCGTTGAAAGGAGTAGGTCGAATGAGCAGTTCTTC. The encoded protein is CSVERSRSNEQFF.

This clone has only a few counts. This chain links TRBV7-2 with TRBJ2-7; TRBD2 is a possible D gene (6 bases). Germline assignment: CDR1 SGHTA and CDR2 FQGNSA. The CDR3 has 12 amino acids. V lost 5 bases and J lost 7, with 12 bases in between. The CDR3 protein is CASSQVGGEQYF. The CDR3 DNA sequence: TGTGCCAGCAGCCAGGTGGGGGGAGAGCAGTACTTC.

CDR3 amino acids: CASSLGGQLGQYF. CDR3 bases: TGTGCCAGCAGCTTAGGCGGACAGTTGGGGCAGTATTTT. The V call is TRBV11-1, the J call TRBJ2-3; a weak D match, TRBD1 (6 bases). Germline V CDR1 and CDR2: SGHAT, FQDESV (reference sequence). Trimming removed 1 base at V and 11 bases at J, with 13 bases between. The CDR3 has 13 amino acids.

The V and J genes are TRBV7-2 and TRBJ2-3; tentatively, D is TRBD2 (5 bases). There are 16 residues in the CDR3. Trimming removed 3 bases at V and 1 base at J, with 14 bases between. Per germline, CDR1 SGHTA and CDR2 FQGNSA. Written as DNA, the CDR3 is TGTGCCAGCAGCTTCTGGCTAGCCCCTGGCACAGATACGCAGTATTTT. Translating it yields CASSFWLAPGTDTQYF. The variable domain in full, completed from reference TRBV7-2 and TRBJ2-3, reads GAGVSQSPSNKVTEKGKDVELRCDPISGHTALYWYRQSLGQGLEFLIYFQGNSAPDKSGLPSDRFSAERTGGSVSTLTIQRTQQEDSAVYLCASSFWLAPGTDTQYFGPGTRLTVL.

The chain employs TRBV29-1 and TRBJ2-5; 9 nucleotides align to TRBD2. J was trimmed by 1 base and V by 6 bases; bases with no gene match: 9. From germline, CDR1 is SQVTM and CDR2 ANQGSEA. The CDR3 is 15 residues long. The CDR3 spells CSVDPGLAPQETQYF. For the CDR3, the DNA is TGCAGCGTAGACCCGGGACTAGCTCCCCAAGAGACCCAGTACTTC.

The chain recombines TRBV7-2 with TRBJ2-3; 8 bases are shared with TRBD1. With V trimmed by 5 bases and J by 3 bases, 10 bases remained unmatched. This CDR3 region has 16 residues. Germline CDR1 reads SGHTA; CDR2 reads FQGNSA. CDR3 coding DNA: TGTGCCAGCAGCCGGTTTACGACAGGGGAAACAGATACGCAGTATTTT. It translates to CASSRFTTGETDTQYF. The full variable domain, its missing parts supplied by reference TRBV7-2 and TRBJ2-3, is GAGVSQSPSNKVTEKGKDVELRCDPISGHTALYWYRQSLGQGLEFLIYFQGNSAPDKSGLPSDRFSAERTGGSVSTLTIQRTQQEDSAVYLCASSRFTTGETDTQYFGPGTRLTVL.

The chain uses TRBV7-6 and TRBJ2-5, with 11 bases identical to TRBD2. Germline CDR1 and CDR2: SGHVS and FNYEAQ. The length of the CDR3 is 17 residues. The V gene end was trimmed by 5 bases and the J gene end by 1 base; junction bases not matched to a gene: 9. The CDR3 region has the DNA TGTGCCAGCAGCGCCCGACTAGCGGGGTCATTCCAAGAGACCCAGTACTTC. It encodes CASSARLAGSFQETQYF.

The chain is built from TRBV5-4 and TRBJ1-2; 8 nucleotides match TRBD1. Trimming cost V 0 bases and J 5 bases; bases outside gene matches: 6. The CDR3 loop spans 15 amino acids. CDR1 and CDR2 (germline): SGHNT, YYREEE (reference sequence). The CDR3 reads CASSLAGGAGYGYTF. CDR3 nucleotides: TGTGCCAGCAGCTTGGCAGGGGGCGCCGGATATGGCTACACCTTC.

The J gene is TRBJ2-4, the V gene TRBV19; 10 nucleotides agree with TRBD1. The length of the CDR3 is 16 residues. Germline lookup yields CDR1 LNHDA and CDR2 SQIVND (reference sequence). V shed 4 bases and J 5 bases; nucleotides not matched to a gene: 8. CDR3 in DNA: TGTGCCAGTAGTAATCCGGGACAGGGGACGCAAAACATTCAGTACTTC. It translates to CASSNPGQGTQNIQYF.

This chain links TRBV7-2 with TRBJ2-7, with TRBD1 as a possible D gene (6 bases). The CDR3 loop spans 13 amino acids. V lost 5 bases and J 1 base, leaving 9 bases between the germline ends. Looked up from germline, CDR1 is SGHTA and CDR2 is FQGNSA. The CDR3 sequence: CASSRGGSYEQYF. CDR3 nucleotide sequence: TGTGCCAGCAGCCGAGGGGGATCCTACGAGCAGTACTTC.

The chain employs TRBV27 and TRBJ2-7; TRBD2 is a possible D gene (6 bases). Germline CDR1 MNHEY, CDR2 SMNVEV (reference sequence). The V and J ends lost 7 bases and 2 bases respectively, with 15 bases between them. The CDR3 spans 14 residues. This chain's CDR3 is CASNQGPGAYEQYF. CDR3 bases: TGTGCCAGCAACCAGGGCCCGGGAGCCTACGAGCAGTACTTC.

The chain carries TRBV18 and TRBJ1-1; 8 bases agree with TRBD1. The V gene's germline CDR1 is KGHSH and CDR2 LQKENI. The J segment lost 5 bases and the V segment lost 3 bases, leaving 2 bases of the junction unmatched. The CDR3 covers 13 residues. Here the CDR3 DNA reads TGTGCCAGCTCACCCGACAGGGGAACTGAAGCTTTCTTT. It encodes CASSPDRGTEAFF.